This T cell receptor beta chain was identified during a study of blood T cell repertoires in COVID-19. This clone appeared once. Germline CDR1 is SGDLS and CDR2 is YYNGEE. V lost 0 bases, J lost 6 bases, and 6 bases stayed unmatched. This CDR3 comprises 15 residues. Here immunoSEQ multiplex PCR was the method, and the copy in TCRdb shows in-frame clones only, minus some. Here the sample spans over 150,000 clones, roughly 89% being singletons. Sequenced material: peripheral blood. This TCR was recovered from a woman between 18 and 29 years old who had recovered from COVID-19. The chain links TRBV9 to TRBJ2-3, with 8 bases that match TRBD1. The CDR3 DNA follows: TGTGCCAGCAGCGTAGCTCTGAACAGGGGGGATACGCAGTATTTT. This sequence encodes CASSVALNRGDTQYF.